The next 7 T cell receptor beta chains were all read from a single sample in a study of radiotherapy plus CTLA-4 blockade in lung cancer. Data came from immunoSEQ multiplex PCR; TCRdb stores just in-frame clones and leaves some out. The table includes approximately 110,000 clones, 70% to 85% detected once. The sequencing used peripheral blood, collected from a patient treated with radiotherapy plus ipilimumab. The source is a human donor with non-small cell lung cancer that progressed on radiotherapy plus ipilimumab. Some clones in this sample may be carry-over from other donors' samples.

At least ten counts were recorded for this clone. The junction departs from germline at one end; a sequencing error may be responsible. This chain uses TRBV10-3 with TRBJ2-3, with 12 nucleotides matching TRBD2. This CDR3 is 16 amino acids long. From germline, CDR1 is ENHRY and CDR2 SYGVKD. For the CDR3, the DNA is TGTGCCATCAGTCAACTAGCGGGGGGCAGCACAGGTACGCAGTATTTT. It yields the protein CAISQLAGGSTGTQYF.

J is TRBJ2-2 and V is TRBV28, with 8 bases fitting TRBD2. CDR1 and CDR2 from the germline V gene are MDHEN and SYDVKM. This CDR3 has 15 amino acids. Trimming took 2 bases from V and 1 from J; bases not matched to a gene: 0. The CDR3 nucleotides read TGTGCCAGCAGTTTAGCGGGGGGGAACACCGGGGAGCTGTTTTTT. This sequence encodes CASSLAGGNTGELFF.

This chain uses TRBV29-1 with TRBJ2-7, with D possibly being TRBD1 or TRBD2 (5 bases each). The CDR3 sequence is 15 residues long. V dropped 6 bases and J dropped 2 bases, with 20 bases sitting between them. Germline V lookup: CDR1 SQVTM, CDR2 ANQGSEA. The CDR3 sequence is CSVSSRDPRPYEQYF. CDR3 coding DNA: TGCAGCGTGTCAAGCCGGGACCCGAGACCCTACGAGCAGTACTTC.

In its sample, this clone was seen a few times. The genes are TRBV29-1 and TRBJ1-4, with 7 bases that match TRBD1. This CDR3 spans 17 amino acids. Trimming at V came to 0 bases and at J to 8 bases, leaving 15 bases not matched to a gene. Germline assignment: CDR1 SQVTM and CDR2 ANQGSEA. CDR3 sequence: CSVEDPRGDSNGEKLFF. The CDR3 nucleotides read TGCAGCGTTGAAGATCCCCGAGGGGACAGCAACGGGGAAAAACTGTTTTTT.

The chain links TRBV4-3 to TRBJ1-1; TRBD1 is a possible D gene (5 bases). Germline lookup yields CDR1 LGHNA and CDR2 YSLEER. The ends were cut back, 4 bases at V and 1 base at J, with 16 bases in the middle. CDR3 size: 16 residues. CDR3 loop: CASSRDPGTANTEAFF. CDR3 DNA: TGCGCCAGCAGCCGGGATCCCGGGACGGCGAACACTGAAGCTTTCTTT.

This clone was recorded once. This chain joins TRBV6-1 and TRBJ1-2; weak D call: TRBD1 (6 bases). Trimming pared 2 bases from V and 8 bases from J, leaving 21 bases between. Germline assignment: CDR1 MNHNS and CDR2 SASEGT. This CDR3 has 16 amino acids. The DNA for the CDR3 is TGTGCCAGCAGTGAACGGCCTGACAGGCTACTATACGGCTACACCTTC. It specifies CASSERPDRLLYGYTF.

This sequence joins TRBV5-1 and TRBJ2-7, with TRBD2 matching 8 bases. Germline lookup yields CDR1 SGHRS and CDR2 YFSETQ. V was pared by 4 bases and J by 3 bases, with 12 bases of the junction left unmatched. The CDR3 sequence is 16 residues long. The CDR3: CASSGRLSGANYEQYF. DNA of the CDR3: TGCGCCAGCAGCGGGCGTCTTAGCGGGGCTAACTACGAGCAGTACTTC.